These 17 T cell receptor beta chains were sequenced from one sample in a study of cytomegalovirus exposure and HLA in healthy donors. Here immunoSEQ multiplex PCR was the method, and the copy in TCRdb shows in-frame clones only, minus some. Among 76,000 or so clones, roughly 94% were seen once, and the ten largest hold approximately 3.3%. Sequences were obtained from PBMCs. The source of these receptors is a young woman in good health and CMV-seropositive.

The rearrangement uses TRBV7-2 and TRBJ1-2; 8 bases are a match to TRBD1. The CDR3 runs 16 residues. Per germline, CDR1 SGHTA and CDR2 FQGNSA. V trimming: 1 base; J trimming: 4 bases; junction bases outside the gene matches: 8. In nucleotides, the CDR3 is TGTGCCAGCAGCTTAGGGCCAGGGGGCACTGGCTATGGCTACACCTTC. This gives the protein CASSLGPGGTGYGYTF.

The rearrangement uses TRBV7-2 and TRBJ2-2; TRBD1 is a possible D gene (6 bases). V was shortened by 1 base and J by 7 bases, with 13 bases between the two germline ends. CDR1 is SGHTA, CDR2 FQGNSA, per germline. This CDR3 spans 15 amino acids. The CDR3 region has the DNA TGTGCCAGCAGCTTAGAAGGCAGGGGAGTCGGGGAGCTGTTTTTT. This translates into CASSLEGRGVGELFF.

The DNA for the CDR3 is TGTGCCAGCAGCTTAATAGGGGGGGGCTTGGAGACCCAGTACTTC. Translation: CASSLIGGGLETQYF. The chain joins TRBV7-3 to TRBJ2-5, with D tentatively TRBD2 (7 bases). Germline lookup yields CDR1 SGHTA and CDR2 FQGTGA. The CDR3 is 15 residues long. Trimming left V 1 base short and J 5 bases short, with 14 bases between.

V and J are TRBV7-2 and TRBJ2-3, with TRBD2 as a possible D gene (5 bases). The germline V gene encodes CDR1 SGHTA and CDR2 FQGNSA. Trimming removed 5 bases from V and 5 bases from J, with 8 bases in between. The CDR3 contains 12 residues. CDR3 sequence reads: CASSGGGDTQYF. CDR3 in DNA: TGTGCCAGCAGCGGAGGCGGAGATACGCAGTATTTT.

V and J are TRBV6-1 and TRBJ2-2; maybe TRBD2 (6 bases). The CDR3 consists of 15 residues. V lost 5 bases and J lost 1, with 11 bases in between. Germline V CDR1 and CDR2: MNHNS, SASEGT. Here the CDR3 reads CASSRMGLNTGELFF. The CDR3 DNA follows: TGTGCCAGCAGTCGAATGGGACTGAACACCGGGGAGCTGTTTTTT.

J is TRBJ2-7 and V is TRBV27; perhaps TRBD1 as D (5 bases). The CDR3 totals 12 residues. V shed 5 bases and J shed 6 bases, with 11 bases lying between them. Germline values: CDR1 MNHEY, CDR2 SMNVEV (reference sequence). CDR3 sequence: CASSPGQGEQYF. In DNA form, the CDR3 reads TGTGCCAGCAGTCCAGGACAAGGCGAGCAGTACTTC.

This CDR3 reads CASSQIQGWETQYF. CDR3 coding DNA: TGTGCCAGCAGTCAAATACAGGGTTGGGAGACCCAGTACTTC. V usage is TRBV28 and J usage is TRBJ2-5; D is possibly TRBD1 (6 bases). This CDR3 has 14 residues. CDR1 and CDR2 (germline): MDHEN, SYDVKM. V dropped 5 bases and J dropped 5 bases, with 15 bases sitting between them.

The CDR3 coding sequence is TGTGCCAGCGCCACCTCAGTGGGGACAGTCTCCTACGAGCAGTACTTC. As protein: CASATSVGTVSYEQYF. The V and J genes are TRBV27 and TRBJ2-7; TRBD1 aligns across 7 bases. The junction had 13 bases not matched to a gene; V was cut back by 8 bases and J by 0 bases. The CDR3 is 16 amino acids. Germline CDR1 and CDR2: MNHEY and SMNVEV (reference sequence).

This chain joins TRBV4-2 and TRBJ1-2, with 9 nucleotides matching TRBD1. Germline CDR1 LGHNA, CDR2 YNFKEQ. Trimming removed 4 bases from V and 7 bases from J; junction bases left unmatched: 7. This CDR3 is 14 amino acids long. Here the CDR3 reads CASSPWDRAAGYTF. CDR3 in DNA: TGTGCCAGCAGCCCATGGGACAGGGCTGCTGGCTACACCTTC.

The chain couples TRBV10-1 to TRBJ2-7, with TRBD1 matching over 7 bases. Losses at the gene ends were 2 bases for V and 4 bases for J; bases not matched to a gene: 17. This CDR3 is built from 18 residues. Germline CDR1 and CDR2: WNHNN and SYGVQD (reference sequence). CDR3 in amino acids: CASSERPDRARRRYEQYF. CDR3 bases: TGCGCCAGCAGTGAGAGGCCTGACAGGGCCCGTCGTCGATACGAGCAGTACTTC.

This CDR3 is CATSSPHDTDTQYF. The CDR3 DNA reads as TGTGCCACCAGCAGCCCCCATGACACGGATACGCAGTATTTT. The chain joins TRBV15 to TRBJ2-3; D call uncertain. Trimming left V 3 bases short and J 6 bases short, with 13 bases between. Germline CDR1 is LNHNV and CDR2 is YYDKDF (reference sequence). The CDR3 totals 14 residues.

This clone was recorded only once. The chain combines TRBV28 with TRBJ2-1; tentative D call: TRBD2 (5 bases). Germline CDR1 reads MDHEN; CDR2 reads SYDVKM. The CDR3 sequence is 16 residues long. V lost 6 bases to trimming and J lost 4 bases, with 19 bases between them. CDR3 coding DNA: TGTGCCAGCAGCGAACCCAGCCGGGGATCATACAATGAGCAGTTCTTC. Its translation: CASSEPSRGSYNEQFF.

The chain joins TRBV6-4 to TRBJ2-7, with a possible D match to TRBD1 (6 bases). In germline, CDR1 is MRHNA, CDR2 SNTAGT. The germline V and J ends were trimmed by 5 bases and 8 bases, with 10 bases remaining between them. The CDR3 totals 11 residues. The CDR3 loop is CASSPTGQQYF. Here the CDR3 DNA reads TGTGCCAGCAGTCCCACAGGGCAGCAGTACTTC.

The DNA of the CDR3 is TGTGCCAGCAGTTCCGGGACAGTATACAATGAGCAGTTCTTC. It specifies CASSSGTVYNEQFF. V and J are TRBV27 and TRBJ2-1; 7 nucleotides line up with TRBD1. Trimming at V came to 4 bases and at J to 4 bases, leaving 4 bases not matched to a gene. This CDR3 comprises 14 residues. The V gene's germline CDR1 is MNHEY and CDR2 SMNVEV (reference sequence).

The chain combines TRBV18 with TRBJ2-7, with 8 bases fitting TRBD1. CDR1 and CDR2 from the germline V gene are KGHSH and LQKENI. The CDR3 has 14 residues. V shed 3 bases, J shed 12 bases, and the junction held 13 bases outside the gene matches. The CDR3 loop reads CASSPTAGGSLRYF. The CDR3 DNA reads TGTGCCAGCTCACCTACCGCAGGGGGCAGCCTTCGGTACTTC.

CDR3 nucleotide sequence: TGTGCCAGCAGCCCGACAGGGGGCACTGAAGCTTTCTTT. It codes for CASSPTGGTEAFF. The J gene is TRBJ1-1, the V gene TRBV6-5, with TRBD1 matching 9 bases. Germline CDR1 and CDR2: MNHEY and SVGAGI. The CDR3 contains 13 residues. Losses at the gene ends were 6 bases for V and 4 bases for J; bases not matched to a gene: 3.

The chain links TRBV4-3 to TRBJ2-1, with 7 nucleotides matching TRBD2. The germline CDR1 and CDR2 sequences are LGHNA and YSLEER. V lost 4 bases to trimming and J lost 6 bases; unmatched junction nucleotides: 18. CDR3 length equals 18 residues. CDR3 in amino acids: CASSLNWAGTTIFNEQFF. The CDR3 bases are TGCGCCAGCAGCCTCAATTGGGCCGGGACTACCATCTTCAATGAGCAGTTCTTC.